The 2 T cell receptor beta chains presented below share a single source sample, sequenced in a study of blood T cell repertoires in COVID-19. Using immunoSEQ multiplex PCR, the repertoire was profiled, and TCRdb retains in-frame clones only, with some absent. Of 400,000 or so clones in the sample, about nine tenths were seen once. The sample was PBMCs or T cells enriched from blood (not recorded which). The receptors derive from a man younger than 35 who had recovered from COVID-19.

The chain carries TRBV2 and TRBJ1-1, with TRBD1 as a possible D gene (6 bases). The germline V and J ends were trimmed by 7 bases and 4 bases, with 19 bases remaining between them. CDR1 and CDR2 (germline): SNHLY, FYNNEI. This CDR3 has 15 residues. CDR3 in amino acids: CASKTVQGGGTEAFF. CDR3 bases: TGTGCCAGCAAGACCGTACAGGGCGGGGGCACTGAAGCTTTCTTT.

The chain uses TRBV7-2 and TRBJ1-1; D uncertain. Trimming removed 3 bases from V and 0 bases from J, with 11 bases in between. Germline V gene data show CDR1 as SGHTA and CDR2 as FQGNSA. CDR3 length: 15 amino acids. CDR3 region: CASSLSGTLNTEAFF. The CDR3 nucleotides are TGTGCCAGCAGCTTGAGCGGAACGCTGAACACTGAAGCTTTCTTT.